This T cell receptor beta chain was recovered during a study of blood T cell repertoires in COVID-19. Authors' methods: Estimation of nucleated cell counts relied on the amplification of reference gene primers. Produced via immunoSEQ multiplex PCR; TCRdb's table is partial and in-frame only. D and trimming come from the DNA, and the V and J calls and clone size come from that table. The sample contains a few hundred thousand clones, 65% to 90% of which appear only once. The CDR3 is made up of 15 amino acids. V gave up 4 bases and J gave up 0 bases, with 10 bases separating them. Per germline, CDR1 LNHDA and CDR2 SQIVND (reference sequence).

The sample comprised peripheral blood. The TCR originated in a man between 50 and 59 years old with active or convalescent COVID-19. The gene calls are TRBV19 and TRBJ1-5; D gene unclear. In DNA, the CDR3 is TGTGCCAGTAGTACACAGCTTCATAGCAATCAGCCCCAGCATTTT. This translates into CASSTQLHSNQPQHF. Full variable domain (outside the CDR3, taken from reference TRBV19 and TRBJ1-5): DGGITQSPKYLFRKEGQNVTLSCEQNLNHDAMYWYRQDPGQGLRLIYYSQIVNDFQKGDIAEGYSVSREKKESFPLTVTSAQKNPTAFYLCASSTQLHSNQPQHFGDGTRLSIL.